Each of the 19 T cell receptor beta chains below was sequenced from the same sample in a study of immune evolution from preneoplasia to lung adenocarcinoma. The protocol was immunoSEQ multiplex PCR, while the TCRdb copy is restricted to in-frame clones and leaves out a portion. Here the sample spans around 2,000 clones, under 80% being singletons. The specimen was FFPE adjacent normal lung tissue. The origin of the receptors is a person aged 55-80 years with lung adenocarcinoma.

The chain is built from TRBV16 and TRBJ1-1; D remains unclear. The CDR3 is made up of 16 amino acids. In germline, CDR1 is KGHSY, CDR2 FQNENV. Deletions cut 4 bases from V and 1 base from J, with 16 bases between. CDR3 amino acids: CASSPRKGLGNTEAFF. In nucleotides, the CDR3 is TGTGCCAGCAGCCCTCGGAAGGGTTTAGGGAACACTGAAGCTTTCTTT.

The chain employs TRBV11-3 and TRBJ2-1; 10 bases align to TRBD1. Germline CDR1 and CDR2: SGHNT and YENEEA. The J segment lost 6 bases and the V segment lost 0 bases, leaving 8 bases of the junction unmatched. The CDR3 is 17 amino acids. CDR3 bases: TGTGCCAGCAGCTTAGACCCCGGGACAGGGGTTTCCAATGAGCAGTTCTTC. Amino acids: CASSLDPGTGVSNEQFF. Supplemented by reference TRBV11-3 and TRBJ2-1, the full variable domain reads EAGVVQSPRYKIIEKKQPVAFWCNPISGHNTLYWYLQNLGQGPELLIRYENEEAVDDSQLPKDRFSAERLKGVDSTLKIQPAELGDSAVYLCASSLDPGTGVSNEQFFGPGTRLTVL.

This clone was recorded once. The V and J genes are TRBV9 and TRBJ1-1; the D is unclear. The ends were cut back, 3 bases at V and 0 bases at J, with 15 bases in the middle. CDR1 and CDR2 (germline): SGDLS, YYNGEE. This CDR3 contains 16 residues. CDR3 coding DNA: TGTGCCAGCAGCGAAGATATGACAACCATGAACACTGAAGCTTTCTTT. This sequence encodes CASSEDMTTMNTEAFF.

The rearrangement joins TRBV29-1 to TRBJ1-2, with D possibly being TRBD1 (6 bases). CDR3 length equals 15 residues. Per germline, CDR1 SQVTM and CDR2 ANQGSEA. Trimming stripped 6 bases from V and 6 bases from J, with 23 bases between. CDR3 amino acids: CSVPSSGGEDDGYTF. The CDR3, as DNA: TGCAGCGTCCCTTCTAGCGGGGGCGAAGATGATGGCTACACCTTC.

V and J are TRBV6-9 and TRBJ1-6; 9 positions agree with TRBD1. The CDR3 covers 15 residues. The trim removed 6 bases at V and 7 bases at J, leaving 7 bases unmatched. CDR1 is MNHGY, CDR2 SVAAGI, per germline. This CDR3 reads CASSTTGTGNSPLHF. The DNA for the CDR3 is TGTGCCAGCAGCACTACGGGGACAGGGAATTCACCCCTCCACTTT.

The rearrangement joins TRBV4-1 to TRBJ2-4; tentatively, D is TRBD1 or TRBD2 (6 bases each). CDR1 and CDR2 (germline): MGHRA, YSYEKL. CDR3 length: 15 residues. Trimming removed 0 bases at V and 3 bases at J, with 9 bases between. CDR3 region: CASSQDRGGKNIQYF. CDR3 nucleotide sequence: TGCGCCAGCAGCCAAGACAGGGGAGGCAAAAACATTCAGTACTTC.

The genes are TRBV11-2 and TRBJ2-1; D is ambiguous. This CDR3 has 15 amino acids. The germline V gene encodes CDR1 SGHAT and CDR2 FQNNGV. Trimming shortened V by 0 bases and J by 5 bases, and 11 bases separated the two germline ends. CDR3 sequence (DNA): TGTGCCAGCAGCTTAGAAGGACGGCCAAACAATGAGCAGTTCTTC. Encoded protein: CASSLEGRPNNEQFF. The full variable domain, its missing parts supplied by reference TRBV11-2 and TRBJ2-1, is EAGVAQSPRYKIIEKRQSVAFWCNPISGHATLYWYQQILGQGPKLLIQFQNNGVVDDSQLPKDRFSAERLKGVDSTLKIQPAKLEDSAVYLCASSLEGRPNNEQFFGPGTRLTVL.

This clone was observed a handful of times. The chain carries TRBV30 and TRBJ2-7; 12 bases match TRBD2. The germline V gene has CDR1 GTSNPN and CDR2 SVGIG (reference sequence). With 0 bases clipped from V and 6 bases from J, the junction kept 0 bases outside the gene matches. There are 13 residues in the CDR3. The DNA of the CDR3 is TGTGCCTGGAGTGTACTAGCGGGGGGCGAGCAGTACTTC. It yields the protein CAWSVLAGGEQYF.

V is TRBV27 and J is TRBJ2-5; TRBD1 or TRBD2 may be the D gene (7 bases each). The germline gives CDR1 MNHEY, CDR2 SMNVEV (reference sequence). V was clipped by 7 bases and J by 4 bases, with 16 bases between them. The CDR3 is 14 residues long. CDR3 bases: TGTGCCAGCATCCACAGGGGAGGGGTAGAGACCCAGTACTTC. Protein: CASIHRGGVETQYF.

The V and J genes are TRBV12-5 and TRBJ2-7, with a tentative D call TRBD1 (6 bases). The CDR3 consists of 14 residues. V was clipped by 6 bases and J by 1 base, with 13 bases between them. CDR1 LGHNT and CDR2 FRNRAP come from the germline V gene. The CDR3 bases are TGTGCTAGTGGAGAGGGGGATTATTCCTACGAGCAGTACTTC. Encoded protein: CASGEGDYSYEQYF.

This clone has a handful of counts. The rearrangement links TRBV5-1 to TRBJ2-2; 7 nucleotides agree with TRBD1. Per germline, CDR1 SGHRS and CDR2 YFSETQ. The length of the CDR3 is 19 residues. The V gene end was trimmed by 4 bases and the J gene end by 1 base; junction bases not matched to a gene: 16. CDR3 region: CASSEAGTVHIMNTGELFF. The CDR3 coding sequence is TGCGCCAGCAGCGAAGCCGGGACAGTCCACATTATGAACACCGGGGAGCTGTTTTTT.

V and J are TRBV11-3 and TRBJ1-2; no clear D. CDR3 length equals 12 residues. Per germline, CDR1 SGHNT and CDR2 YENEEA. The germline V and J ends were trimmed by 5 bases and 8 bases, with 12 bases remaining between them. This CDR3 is CASSPRTGGYTF. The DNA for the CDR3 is TGTGCCAGCAGCCCCCGGACGGGGGGCTACACCTTC.

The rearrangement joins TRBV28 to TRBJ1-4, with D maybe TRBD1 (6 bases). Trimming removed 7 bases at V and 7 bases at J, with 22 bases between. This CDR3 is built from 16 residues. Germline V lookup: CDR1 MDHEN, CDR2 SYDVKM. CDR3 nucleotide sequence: TGTGCCAGCACCACCTCTGGGTCGGGGGCGGGTGAAAAACTGTTTTTT. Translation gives CASTTSGSGAGEKLFF.

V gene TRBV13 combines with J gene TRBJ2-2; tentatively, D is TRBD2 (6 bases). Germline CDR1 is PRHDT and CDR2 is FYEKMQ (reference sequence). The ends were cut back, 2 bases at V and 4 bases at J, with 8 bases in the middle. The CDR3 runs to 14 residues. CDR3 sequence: CASSLLGGTGELFF. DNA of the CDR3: TGTGCCAGCAGCTTACTGGGAGGCACCGGGGAGCTGTTTTTT.

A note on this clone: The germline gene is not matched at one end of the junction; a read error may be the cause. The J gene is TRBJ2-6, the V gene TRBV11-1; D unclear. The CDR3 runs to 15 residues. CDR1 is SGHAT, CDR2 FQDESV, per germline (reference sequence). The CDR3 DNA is TGTACCAGCACCCAAAGAGGCTCTGGGGCCAACGTCCTGACTTTC. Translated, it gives CTSTQRGSGANVLTF.

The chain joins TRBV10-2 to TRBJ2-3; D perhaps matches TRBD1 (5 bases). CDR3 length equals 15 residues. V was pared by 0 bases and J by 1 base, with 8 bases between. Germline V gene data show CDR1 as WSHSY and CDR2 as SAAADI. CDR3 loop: CASSESAGRTDTQYF. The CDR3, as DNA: TGCGCCAGCAGTGAGTCGGCAGGGCGCACAGATACGCAGTATTTT.

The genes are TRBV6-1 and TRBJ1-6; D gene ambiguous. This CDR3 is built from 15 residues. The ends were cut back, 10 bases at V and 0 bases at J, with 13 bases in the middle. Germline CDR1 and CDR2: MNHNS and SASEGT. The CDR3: CATEGASSYNSPLHF. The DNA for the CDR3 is TGTGCCACCGAGGGTGCCTCCTCCTATAATTCACCCCTCCACTTT.

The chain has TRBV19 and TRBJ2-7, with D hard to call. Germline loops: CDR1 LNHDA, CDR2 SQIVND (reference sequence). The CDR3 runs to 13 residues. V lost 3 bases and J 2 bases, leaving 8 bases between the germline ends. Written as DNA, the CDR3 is TGTGCCAGTAGTATTACAGACACCTACGAGCAGTACTTC. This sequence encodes CASSITDTYEQYF.

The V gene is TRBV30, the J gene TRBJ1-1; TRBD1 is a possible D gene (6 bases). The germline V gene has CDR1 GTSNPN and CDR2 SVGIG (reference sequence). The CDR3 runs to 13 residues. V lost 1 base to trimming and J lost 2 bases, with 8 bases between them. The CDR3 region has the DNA TGTGCCTGGAGTGCACAGGGTAACACTGAAGCTTTCTTT. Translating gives CAWSAQGNTEAFF.